Below, one T cell receptor (beta chain) is given with its context. Its antigen is as yet unknown. These data belong to a study of T cell repertoires in cytomegalovirus infection. Overall study context: Public TCR beta signatures indicated both CMV infection and matching HLA type.

Overall study results and limits: Carriage of CMV together with the relevant HLA was identifiable through cumulative public TCR beta family frequency. HLA-C-restricted CMV clonotypes gave the most frequent clonotype in two of eight donors.

CDR3 length: 15 residues. CDR1 is DFQATT and CDR2 is SNEGSKA in the germline V gene (reference sequence). V dropped 1 base and J dropped 1 base, with 12 bases sitting between them. TCRdb ran MiXCR on the reads and lists one entry per CDR3 protein. The data show about 450,000 distinct CDR3 sequences, with around 32% seen just once and approximately 15% held by the top ten. The V and J genes are TRBV20-1 and TRBJ2-3; D remains unclear. The material sequenced was PBMCs. This sequence originates from a human donor in good health (CMV status not recorded). Some clones in this sample may be carry-over from other donors' samples. The CDR3, as DNA: TGCAGTGCTAGAGCCTCGGGTGCGGGCACAGATACGCAGTATTTT. The encoded protein is CSARASGAGTDTQYF.